Listed below are T cell receptor beta chains from one sample, sequenced in a study of blood T cell repertoires in COVID-19. Clones were sequenced by immunoSEQ multiplex PCR, and TCRdb holds only the in-frame ones, with some missing. The repertoire holds about 58,000 clones, with approximately 87% as singletons. The sequencing input was peripheral blood. All receptors derive from a man aged 35 to 55 with active COVID-19. The CDR3 runs from the conserved cysteine through the conserved F or W. D genes are given only for firm matches. Size tells how often a clone was seen (once, few, many) or the class of an expanded clone, and some rows leave it out.

>.|.|TRBV2|TRBJ2-2
CASRVGANTGELFF
TGTGCCAGCAGGGTCGGGGCGAACACCGGGGAGCTGTTTTTT
>.|.|TRBV29-1|TRBJ1-2
CSVSQDSYTF
TGCAGCGTTTCACAAGACAGCTACACCTTC
>.|.|TRBV10-3|TRBJ2-7
CAISDGTDNLLREF
TGTGCCATCAGTGACGGGACGGACAATCTCCTACGGGAGTTC
>.|.|TRBV6-2/TRBV6-3|TRBJ2-3
CASSDVLLIHTQYF
TGTGCCAGCAGTGATGTTCTATTAATACATACGCAGTATTTT
>TRBD2|once|TRBV2|TRBJ2-7
CASSEKLAGANYEQYF
TGTGCCAGCAGTGAAAAGCTAGCGGGGGCCAACTACGAGCAGTACTTC
>TRBD1|.|TRBV12-3/TRBV12-4|TRBJ1-2
CASSLWDRDGYTF
TGTGCCAGCAGTTTATGGGACAGGGATGGCTACACCTTT
>TRBD1|.|TRBV28|TRBJ1-2
CASSPSTGVGYTF
TGTGCCAGCAGTCCATCGACAGGGGTTGGCTACACCTTC
>TRBD2|.|TRBV5-4|TRBJ2-2
CASKIAGGAGELFF
TGTGCCAGCAAGATAGCGGGAGGTGCCGGGGAGCTGTTTTTT
>TRBD1|once|TRBV7-8|TRBJ1-5
CASSYSGTGVNQPQHF
TGTGCCAGCAGTTACTCCGGGACAGGGGTAAATCAGCCCCAGCATTTT
>.|.|TRBV19|TRBJ2-3
CASSTPTSPDTQYF
TGTGCCAGTAGTACCCCGACTAGTCCGGATACGCAGTATTTT
>TRBD2|.|TRBV11-2|TRBJ2-1
CASNPGRGGRSGFF
TGTGCCAGCAACCCTGGTCGGGGGGGGAGGAGTGGGTTCTTC
>TRBD2|.|TRBV15|TRBJ2-3
CATSAWLSGSTDTQYF
TGTGCCACCAGCGCGTGGCTTAGCGGGAGCACAGATACGCAGTATTTT
>TRBD1|.|TRBV15|TRBJ2-2
CATVGTGVNTGELFF
TGTGCCACGGTCGGGACAGGGGTTAACACCGGGGAGCTGTTTTTT
>TRBD1|.|TRBV7-9|TRBJ2-7
CASSQWDRDYEQYF
TGTGCCAGCAGCCAATGGGACAGGGACTACGAGCAGTACTTC
>TRBD2|.|TRBV27|TRBJ2-5
CASSPRLAVIEETQYF
TGTGCCAGCAGTCCCCGACTAGCGGTGATAGAAGAGACCCAGTACTTC
>TRBD1|.|TRBV5-1|TRBJ2-1
CASSPDRYNEQFF
TGCGCCAGCAGCCCGGACAGGTACAATGAGCAGTTCTTC
>TRBD2|.|TRBV9|TRBJ2-7
CASSVGASGTANYEQYF
TGTGCCAGCAGCGTAGGGGCTAGCGGGACGGCTAACTACGAGCAGTACTTC
>TRBD1|.|TRBV28|TRBJ1-1
CASSLGTGRAFF
TGTGCCAGCAGTTTAGGGACAGGGCGAGCTTTCTTT